This T cell receptor beta chain was sequenced during a study of T cell repertoires in cytomegalovirus infection. Study in general: Recently identified HLA-C-restricted CMV epitopes were among the peptides used.

Germline CDR1 and CDR2: MDHEN and SYDVKM. This CDR3 comprises 19 residues. TCRdb passed the reads through MiXCR, listing each CDR3 protein once. The sample lists under 95,000 distinct CDR3 sequences; under 55% were seen once. Details on this clonotype: The antigen remains undetermined. A read error may explain this, as a much larger clone is one base away.

The specimen was CD8+ T cells from cultured PBMCs, collected from culture after CMV antigen stimulation. This clonotype was sampled from a human donor in good health (CMV status not recorded). Some clones in this sample may be carry-over from other donors' samples. The chain links TRBV28 to TRBJ2-1, with D perhaps TRBD1 (6 bases). CDR3 bases: TGTGCCAGCAGTTTCCACCTAAGGACAGCTGGGAATTCCTACAATGATCAGTTCTTC. Translating gives CASSFHLRTAGNSYNDQFF.